The clone carrying this TCR beta chain was recorded a few times. Its antigen is still unknown. Using RNA transcripts as the source, TCR beta CDR3 regions were amplified. The study used the HTBI primer set for a first-round RT-PCR of the TCR CDR3. In TCRdb, the multiplex PCR reads were re-called with MiXCR into one record per CDR3 protein. There are 750,000 to 900,000 distinct CDR3 sequences in the sample; over 35% occur only once, and more than 7% lies in the top ten. These data come from a study of T cells in Graves' hyperthyroidism and ophthalmopathy. Study observations and caveats: A model of 13 V-J pairs discriminated ophthalmopathy from stable hyperthyroidism.

V was cut by 3 bases and J by 5 bases, with 11 bases left in between. The CDR3 consists of 13 residues. From germline, CDR1 is SGDLS and CDR2 YYNGEE. Absence of ophthalmopathy progression within 18 months defined stable Graves' hyperthyroidism. It was uncontrolled infection, other autoimmune disease, pregnancy or lactation that excluded patients. The material sequenced was blood. The chain joins TRBV9 to TRBJ2-5; perhaps TRBD1 as D (5 bases). This clonotype was sampled from a man between 18 and 35 years old with Graves' hyperthyroidism. The CDR3 DNA follows: TGTGCCAGCAGCGCCAGGAAGGGGGAGACCCAGTACTTC. Translating gives CASSARKGETQYF.